Following are 3 T cell receptor beta chains from one sample sequenced in a study of shared clonotypes between healthy human individuals. Data came from immunoSEQ multiplex PCR; TCRdb stores just in-frame clones and leaves some out. The sample gives about 2 million clones, about 95% of which show up once; more than 0.95% is in the top ten. Selected positively for CCR7 and CD45RO-negative, naive CD8 cells excluded terminally differentiated effector memory CD45RA+ cells. The material sequenced was naive CD8+ T cells sorted from blood. The receptors shown here come from a young man in good health.

This rearrangement joins TRBV4-1 to TRBJ1-6, with TRBD1 matching 7 bases. The germline gives CDR1 MGHRA, CDR2 YSYEKL. The V and J ends lost 8 bases and 1 base, in that order; junction bases with no gene match: 14. This CDR3 has 18 amino acids. This chain's CDR3 is CASALTQGSGSYNSPLHF. CDR3 nucleotides: TGCGCCAGCGCGTTAACACAGGGGAGTGGTTCCTATAATTCACCCCTCCACTTT.

This sequence joins TRBV7-8 and TRBJ2-4; TRBD1 matches 7 bases. This CDR3 comprises 15 residues. Germline V CDR1 and CDR2: SGHVS, FQNEAQ. Unmatched junction bases numbered 13, after V lost 4 bases and J lost 10 bases. The CDR3: CASSYSRDSGSIQYF. Written as DNA, the CDR3 is TGTGCCAGCAGCTACTCCCGGGACAGCGGAAGTATTCAGTACTTC. The whole variable domain, filled in from reference TRBV7-8 and TRBJ2-4, reads GAGVSQSPRYKVAKRGQDVALRCDPISGHVSLFWYQQALGQGPEFLTYFQNEAQLDKSGLPSDRFFAERPEGSVSTLKIQRTQQEDSAVYLCASSYSRDSGSIQYFGAGTRLSVL.

This clone was seen just once. The CDR3 region is CASSDKWGSSYEQYF. CDR3 DNA: TGCGCCAGCAGTGATAAATGGGGGAGCTCCTACGAGCAGTACTTC. The chain recombines TRBV10-1 with TRBJ2-7; D may be TRBD1 or TRBD2 (5 bases each). Germline-derived CDR1 and CDR2 are WNHNN and SYGVQD (reference sequence). The CDR3 is 15 residues long. V dropped 3 bases and J dropped 0 bases, with 12 bases sitting between them.